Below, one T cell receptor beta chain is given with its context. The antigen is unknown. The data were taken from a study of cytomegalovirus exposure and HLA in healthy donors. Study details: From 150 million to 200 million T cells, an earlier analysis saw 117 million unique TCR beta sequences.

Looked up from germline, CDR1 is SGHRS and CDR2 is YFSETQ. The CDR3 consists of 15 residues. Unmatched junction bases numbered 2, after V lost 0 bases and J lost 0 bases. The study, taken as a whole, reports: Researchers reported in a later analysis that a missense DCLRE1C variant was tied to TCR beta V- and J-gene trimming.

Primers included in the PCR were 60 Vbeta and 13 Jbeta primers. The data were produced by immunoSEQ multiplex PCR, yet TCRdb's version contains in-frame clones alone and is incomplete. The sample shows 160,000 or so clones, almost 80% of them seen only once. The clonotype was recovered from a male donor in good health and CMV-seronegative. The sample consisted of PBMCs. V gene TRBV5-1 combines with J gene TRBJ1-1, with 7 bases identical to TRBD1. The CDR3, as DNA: TGCGCCAGCAGCTTGGTAACAGGGGTGAACACTGAAGCTTTCTTT. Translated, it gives CASSLVTGVNTEAFF.